This entry lists 8 T cell receptor beta chains sequenced from one sample in a study of T cells after posttransplantation cyclophosphamide. Cyclophosphamide on days +3 and +4 followed busulfan-fludarabine conditioning and a marrow graft. Only in-frame clones appear in the TCRdb table, and some are missing; sequencing was by immunoSEQ multiplex PCR. There are some 4,500 clones in the sample; about 80% occur only once, and around 18% lies in the top ten. The sample was PBMCs, taken 86 days after allogeneic stem cell transplant with posttransplant cyclophosphamide. These receptors were obtained from a male patient in his fifties who received an allogeneic stem cell transplant from an unrelated donor, was CMV-positive, and had acute GVHD only. The T cells may come from the graft donor.

This clone appeared once. The V gene is TRBV30, the J gene TRBJ1-1; perhaps TRBD1 as D (6 bases). The CDR3 is made up of 13 amino acids. V was shortened by 5 bases and J by 2 bases, with 12 bases between the two germline ends. Germline assignment: CDR1 GTSNPN and CDR2 SVGIG (reference sequence). CDR3 protein: CAWAGQINTEAFF. The CDR3 DNA sequence: TGTGCCTGGGCTGGACAGATTAACACTGAAGCTTTCTTT.

This chain uses TRBV27 with TRBJ2-1; 9 nucleotides match TRBD1. CDR3 length equals 16 residues. With V trimmed by 2 bases and J by 7 bases, 9 bases remained unmatched. Germline CDR1 and CDR2: MNHEY and SMNVEV (reference sequence). CDR3 nucleotide sequence: TGTGCCAGCAGTTTACTAACCGGGACAGGGTTTAATGAGCAGTTCTTC. Translated, it gives CASSLLTGTGFNEQFF.

V and J are TRBV18 and TRBJ2-7; possible D gene TRBD2, 6 bases. CDR1 and CDR2 (germline): KGHSH, LQKENI. V lost 3 bases and J 5 bases, leaving 17 bases between the germline ends. The CDR3 has 15 amino acids. This CDR3 is CASSPSSGELDEQYF. In DNA, the CDR3 is TGTGCCAGCTCACCTTCGTCGGGGGAGTTAGACGAGCAGTACTTC. The complete variable domain, with remaining parts taken from reference TRBV18 and TRBJ2-7, reads NAGVMQNPRHLVRRRGQEARLRCSPMKGHSHVYWYRQLPEEGLKFMVYLQKENIIDESGMPKERFSAEFPKEGPSILRIQQVVRGDSAAYFCASSPSSGELDEQYFGPGTRLTVT.

The J gene is TRBJ1-1, the V gene TRBV9; maybe TRBD1 (6 bases). Germline loops: CDR1 SGDLS, CDR2 YYNGEE. This CDR3 comprises 15 residues. V was clipped by 0 bases and J by 1 base, with 10 bases between them. CDR3 in amino acids: CASSVEGVANTEAFF. The CDR3 region has the DNA TGTGCCAGCAGCGTAGAGGGGGTCGCGAACACTGAAGCTTTCTTT.

This chain connects TRBV10-2 to TRBJ1-5; tentative D call: TRBD1 (6 bases). V lost 4 bases, J lost 5 bases, and 9 bases lay in between. CDR3 length: 13 amino acids. Germline V CDR1 and CDR2: WSHSY, SAAADI. The CDR3 bases are TGCGCCAGCAGTGTAGGGGGGGATCAGCCCCAGCATTTT. Encoded protein: CASSVGGDQPQHF.

The rearrangement joins TRBV7-2 to TRBJ1-2; D is unclear. The CDR3 is 15 amino acids. V lost 1 base and J lost 4, with 13 bases in between. Germline CDR1 reads SGHTA; CDR2 reads FQGNSA. CDR3 region: CASSLGGNQIYGYTF. The CDR3 nucleotides read TGTGCCAGCAGCTTAGGTGGCAACCAGATCTATGGCTACACCTTC.

V is TRBV18 and J is TRBJ2-1; D not resolved. Germline-derived CDR1 and CDR2 are KGHSH and LQKENI. V was clipped by 4 bases and J by 9 bases, with 16 bases between them. The CDR3 has 14 residues. The CDR3 is CASSRGALPGEQFF. CDR3 nucleotides: TGTGCCAGCTCACGAGGCGCATTGCCTGGTGAGCAGTTCTTC.

This clone appeared once. This chain connects TRBV5-4 to TRBJ1-2; unclear D gene. V lost 1 base and J 3 bases, leaving 4 bases between the germline ends. The germline CDR1 and CDR2 sequences are SGHNT and YYREEE (reference sequence). The CDR3 totals 12 residues. CDR3 in DNA: TGTGCCAGCAGCTTGAGCTACTATGGCTACACCTTC. Its protein product is CASSLSYYGYTF.